This T cell receptor beta chain was captured by sequencing in a study of Ad26.COV2.S vaccination and SARS-CoV-2 variants. Profiling relied on immunoSEQ multiplex PCR, and the TCRdb table lists in-frame clones only, not all of them. The profile covers about 350,000 clones, with about 88% appearing a single time and around 6.6% taken by the ten largest. The treatment is: some 20 received Ad26.COV2.S at low or high dose, single or two shots; 5 received placebo; per-sample allocation not given. Vaccine and placebo recipients were sampled on day 63 after the first injection. A Boston adult aged 18-55 years was the donor. The V and J ends lost 1 base and 6 bases respectively, with 1 base between them. The CDR3 has 12 residues. Per germline, CDR1 MNHEY and CDR2 SVGAGI.

The TCR was taken from a person aged 18-65 years who received the Ad26.COV2.S COVID-19 vaccine or a placebo. The chain recombines TRBV6-5 with TRBJ1-6; the D is unclear. The sequencing here drew on peripheral blood, taken in a trial of Ad26.COV2.S vaccine versus placebo. The CDR3 is CASSYFNSPLHF. The CDR3 DNA reads as TGTGCCAGCAGTTACTTTAATTCACCCCTCCACTTT.